The rows below give T cell receptor beta chains drawn from one sample of a study of T cell changes during pregnancy in multiple sclerosis. Method: immunoSEQ multiplex PCR; TCRdb's copy keeps in-frame clones and lacks some. The repertoire has about 71,000 clones, around nine tenths of them found once; the top ten carry approximately 1.1%. Sequences were derived from peripheral blood, sampled in the third trimester of pregnancy. The receptors were sampled from a female donor with multiple sclerosis, enrolled in a pregnancy study. Both conserved end residues are part of each CDR3. The order of the fields is V gene, clone size, J gene, D gene, CDR3 protein, CDR3 DNA. D genes are given only for firm matches. Only some rows state a clone size, as once, few, many or a class for expanded clones.

TRBV7-9,once,TRBJ2-5,-,CASSPRDFQETQYF,TGTGCCAGCAGCCCACGGGACTTCCAAGAGACCCAGTACTTC
TRBV5-6,once,TRBJ1-5,-,CASSLTGNQPQHF,TGTGCCAGCAGCCTCACAGGCAATCAGCCCCAGCATTTT
TRBV4-2,-,TRBJ2-3,-,CASSQRDTGFSTDTQYF,TGTGCCAGCAGCCAAAGGGATACAGGGTTCAGCACAGATACGCAGTATTTT
TRBV9,-,TRBJ2-1,-,CASSLGAASYNEQFF,TGTGCCAGCAGCCTGGGGGCGGCCTCCTACAATGAGCAGTTCTTC
TRBV19,-,TRBJ1-1,TRBD1,CASSLFRQGTEAFF,TGTGCCAGTAGTCTGTTCCGACAGGGTACTGAAGCTTTCTTT
TRBV7-9,-,TRBJ2-5,TRBD1,CASSLATGGPETQYF,TGTGCCAGCAGCTTAGCCACAGGGGGACCGGAGACCCAGTACTTC
TRBV11-2,few,TRBJ1-1,-,CASSFDSYPNTEAFF,TGTGCCAGCAGCTTCGACAGCTACCCTAACACTGAAGCTTTCTTT
TRBV18,-,TRBJ2-7,-,CASSPGSSYEQYF,TGTGCCAGCTCACCAGGCAGTTCCTACGAGCAGTACTTC
TRBV11-2,-,TRBJ1-3,-,CASSLGPGLSGNTIYF,TGTGCCAGCAGCTTAGGGCCAGGGTTGTCTGGAAACACCATATATTTT
TRBV7-9,-,TRBJ2-7,-,CASSCERFYGRTYEQYF,TGTGCCAGCAGCTGCGAGCGGTTTTACGGGCGAACCTACGAGCAGTACTTC
TRBV5-1,few,TRBJ2-7,TRBD1,CASSLTGTAYEQYF,TGCGCCAGCAGCTTGACTGGGACAGCCTACGAGCAGTACTTC
TRBV19,-,TRBJ1-2,TRBD1,CASSLDRGIIDNYGYTF,TGTGCCAGTAGTCTCGACAGGGGGATAATTGATAACTATGGCTACACCTTC
TRBV28,once,TRBJ1-1,-,CASTRNTEAFF,TGTGCCAGCACGAGGAACACTGAAGCTTTCTTT
TRBV2,-,TRBJ1-1,-,CASRRDTEAFF,TGTGCCAGCAGGAGGGACACTGAAGCTTTCTTT
TRBV29-1,-,TRBJ1-2,-,CSVEGRDYGYTF,TGCAGCGTTGAAGGGAGGGACTATGGCTACACCTTC
TRBV28,-,TRBJ1-1,TRBD1,CASSPTGQGAMNTEAFF,TGTGCCAGCAGTCCAACTGGACAGGGCGCAATGAACACTGAAGCTTTCTTT
TRBV5-1,-,TRBJ1-4,-,CASSLVPATNEKLFF,TGCGCCAGCAGCTTGGTGCCAGCAACTAATGAAAAACTGTTTTTT
TRBV5-1,-,TRBJ2-1,TRBD2,CASSAGLAGDWNEQFF,TGCGCCAGCAGCGCGGGACTAGCGGGAGATTGGAATGAGCAGTTCTTC
TRBV4-1,-,TRBJ2-7,TRBD1,CASSQERTGRFYEQYF,TGCGCCAGCAGCCAAGAAAGGACAGGGAGATTCTACGAGCAGTACTTC
TRBV28,-,TRBJ2-3,TRBD2,CASSLAGLAGGTSTDTQYF,TGTGCCAGCAGTTTAGCGGGTCTAGCGGGAGGGACTAGCACAGATACGCAGTATTTT
TRBV5-5,once,TRBJ2-5,TRBD2,CASSSLRSGSETQYF,TGTGCCAGCAGCTCCCTCCGGAGCGGGAGTGAGACCCAGTACTTC
TRBV7-9,once,TRBJ1-2,-,CASSLDGGIPNGYTF,TGTGCCAGCAGCTTAGACGGGGGGATCCCAAATGGCTACACCTTC
TRBV7-2,-,TRBJ2-1,TRBD2,CASSWASGRINEQFF,TGTGCCAGCAGCTGGGCTAGCGGGAGGATCAATGAGCAGTTCTTC
TRBV19,-,TRBJ1-5,TRBD1,CASKGARGNQPQHF,TGTGCCAGCAAGGGGGCCCGGGGCAATCAGCCCCAGCATTTT
TRBV7-9,-,TRBJ2-1,TRBD2,CASSLRSLESSGVYNEQFF,TGTGCCAGCAGCTTAAGAAGTCTCGAATCTAGCGGAGTCTACAATGAGCAGTTCTTC